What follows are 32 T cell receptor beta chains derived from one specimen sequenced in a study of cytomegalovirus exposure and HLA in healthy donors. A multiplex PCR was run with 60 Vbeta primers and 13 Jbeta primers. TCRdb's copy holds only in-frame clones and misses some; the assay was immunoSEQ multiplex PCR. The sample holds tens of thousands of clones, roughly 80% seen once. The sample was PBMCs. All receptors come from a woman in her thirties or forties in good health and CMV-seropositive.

The CDR3 sequence is CASSGDRVIGKLFF. The CDR3 DNA reads as TGTGCCAGCAGTGGGGACAGGGTGATCGGGAAACTGTTTTTT. The V and J genes are TRBV28 and TRBJ1-4, with 9 bases lining up with TRBD1. Germline CDR1 is MDHEN and CDR2 is SYDVKM. The CDR3 spans 14 residues. Trimming cost V 5 bases and J 11 bases; bases outside gene matches: 9.

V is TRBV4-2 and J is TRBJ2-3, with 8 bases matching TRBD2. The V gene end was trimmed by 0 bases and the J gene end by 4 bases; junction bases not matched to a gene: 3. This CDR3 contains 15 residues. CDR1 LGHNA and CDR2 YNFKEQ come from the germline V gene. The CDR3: CASSQDGLAADTQYF. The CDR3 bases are TGTGCCAGCAGCCAAGACGGACTAGCAGCAGATACGCAGTATTTT.

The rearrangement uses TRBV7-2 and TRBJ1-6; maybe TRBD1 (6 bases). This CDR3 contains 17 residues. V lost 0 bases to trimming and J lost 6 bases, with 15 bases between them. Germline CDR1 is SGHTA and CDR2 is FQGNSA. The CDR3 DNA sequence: TGTGCCAGCAGCTTAGCCTCAGGGGAGAGGATTAATTCACCCCTCCACTTT. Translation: CASSLASGERINSPLHF.

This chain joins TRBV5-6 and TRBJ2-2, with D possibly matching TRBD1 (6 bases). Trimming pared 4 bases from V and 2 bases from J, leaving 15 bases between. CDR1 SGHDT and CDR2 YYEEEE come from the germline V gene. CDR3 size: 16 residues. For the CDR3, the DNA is TGTGCCAGCAGCCTTGGACAGTTACAAAACACCGGGGAGCTGTTTTTT. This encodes CASSLGQLQNTGELFF.

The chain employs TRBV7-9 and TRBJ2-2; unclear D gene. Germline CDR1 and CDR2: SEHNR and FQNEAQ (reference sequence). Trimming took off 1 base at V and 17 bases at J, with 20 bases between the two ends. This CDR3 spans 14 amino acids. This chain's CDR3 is CASSLGGSPLGCFF. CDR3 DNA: TGTGCCAGCAGCTTAGGTGGAAGCCCCTTGGGCTGTTTTTTT.

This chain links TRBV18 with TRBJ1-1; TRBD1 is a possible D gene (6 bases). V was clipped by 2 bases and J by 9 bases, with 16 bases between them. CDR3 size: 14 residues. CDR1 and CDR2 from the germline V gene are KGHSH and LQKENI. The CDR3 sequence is CASSPKTGQTKAFF. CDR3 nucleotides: TGTGCCAGCTCACCAAAAACCGGACAGACTAAAGCTTTCTTT.

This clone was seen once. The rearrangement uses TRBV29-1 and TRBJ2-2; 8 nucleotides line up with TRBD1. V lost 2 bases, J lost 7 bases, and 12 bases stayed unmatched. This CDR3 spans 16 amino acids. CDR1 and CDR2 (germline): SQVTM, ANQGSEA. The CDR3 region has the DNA TGCAGCGTTGAATCGGTTAGGACAGGGACAGGCGGGGAGCTGTTTTTT. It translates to CSVESVRTGTGGELFF.

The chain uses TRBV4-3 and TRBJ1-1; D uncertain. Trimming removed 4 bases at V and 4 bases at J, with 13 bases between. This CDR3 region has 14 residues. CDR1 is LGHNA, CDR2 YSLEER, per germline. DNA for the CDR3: TGCGCCAGCAGCCCAGGTCGGGGAGTCACTGAAGCTTTCTTT. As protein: CASSPGRGVTEAFF.

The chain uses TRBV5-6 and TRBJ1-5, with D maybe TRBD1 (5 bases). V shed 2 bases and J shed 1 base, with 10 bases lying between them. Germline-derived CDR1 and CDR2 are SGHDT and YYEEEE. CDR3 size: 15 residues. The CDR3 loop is CASSFQGWSNQPQHF. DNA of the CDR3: TGTGCCAGCAGCTTTCAGGGTTGGAGCAATCAGCCCCAGCATTTT.

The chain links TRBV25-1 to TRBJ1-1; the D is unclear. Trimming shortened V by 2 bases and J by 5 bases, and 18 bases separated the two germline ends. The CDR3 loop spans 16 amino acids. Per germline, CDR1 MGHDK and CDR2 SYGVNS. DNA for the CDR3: TGTGCCAGCAGTGAACCCGGGGAAGCCTTAGGGACTGAAGCTTTCTTT. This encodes CASSEPGEALGTEAFF.

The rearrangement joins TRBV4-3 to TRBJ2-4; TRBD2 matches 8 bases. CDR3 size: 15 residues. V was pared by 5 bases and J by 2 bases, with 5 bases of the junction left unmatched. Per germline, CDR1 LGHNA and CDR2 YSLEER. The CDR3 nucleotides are TGCGCCAGCAGCGCTGCGGGAGGTCCCAAAAACATTCAGTACTTC. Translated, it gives CASSAAGGPKNIQYF.

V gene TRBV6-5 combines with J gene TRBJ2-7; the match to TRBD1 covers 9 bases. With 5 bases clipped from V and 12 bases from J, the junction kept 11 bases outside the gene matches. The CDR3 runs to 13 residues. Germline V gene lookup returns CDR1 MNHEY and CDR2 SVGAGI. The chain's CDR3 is CASSEGRDRAAYF. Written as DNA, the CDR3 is TGTGCCAGCAGTGAAGGCCGGGACAGGGCCGCGTACTTC.

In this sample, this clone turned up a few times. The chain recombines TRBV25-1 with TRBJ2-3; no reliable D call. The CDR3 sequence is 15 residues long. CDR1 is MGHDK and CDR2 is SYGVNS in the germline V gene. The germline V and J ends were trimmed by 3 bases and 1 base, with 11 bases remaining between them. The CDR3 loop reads CASSESRGGTDTQYF. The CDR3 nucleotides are TGTGCCAGCAGTGAGTCCCGAGGAGGCACAGATACGCAGTATTTT.

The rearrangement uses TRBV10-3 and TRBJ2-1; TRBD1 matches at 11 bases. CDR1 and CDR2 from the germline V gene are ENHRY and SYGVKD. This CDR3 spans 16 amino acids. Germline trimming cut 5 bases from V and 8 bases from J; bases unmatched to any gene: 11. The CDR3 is CAISTEMGQGGDEQFF. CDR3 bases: TGTGCCATCAGTACAGAAATGGGACAGGGGGGCGATGAGCAGTTCTTC.

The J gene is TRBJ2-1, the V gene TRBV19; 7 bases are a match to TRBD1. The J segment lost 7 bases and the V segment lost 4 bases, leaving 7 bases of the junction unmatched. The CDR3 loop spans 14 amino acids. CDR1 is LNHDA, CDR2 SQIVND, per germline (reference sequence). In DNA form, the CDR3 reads TGTGCCAGTAGTACGAAAACAGGGGAGAATGAGCAGTTCTTC. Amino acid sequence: CASSTKTGENEQFF.

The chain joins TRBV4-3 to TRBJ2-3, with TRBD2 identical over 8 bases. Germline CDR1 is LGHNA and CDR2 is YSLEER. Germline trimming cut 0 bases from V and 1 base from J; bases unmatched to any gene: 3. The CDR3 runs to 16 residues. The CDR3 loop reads CASSQELSGGTDTQYF. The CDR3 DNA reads TGCGCCAGCAGCCAAGAACTTAGCGGGGGCACAGATACGCAGTATTTT.

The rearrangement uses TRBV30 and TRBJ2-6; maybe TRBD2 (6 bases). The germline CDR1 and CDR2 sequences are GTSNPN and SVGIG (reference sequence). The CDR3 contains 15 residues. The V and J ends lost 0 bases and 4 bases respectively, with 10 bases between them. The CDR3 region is CAWSVRGTGANVLTF. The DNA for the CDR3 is TGTGCCTGGAGTGTACGGGGGACCGGGGCCAACGTCCTGACTTTC.

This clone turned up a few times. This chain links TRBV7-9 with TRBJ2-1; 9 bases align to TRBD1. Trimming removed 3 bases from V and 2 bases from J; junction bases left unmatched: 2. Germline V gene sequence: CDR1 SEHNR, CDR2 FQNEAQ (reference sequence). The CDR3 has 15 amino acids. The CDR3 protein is CASSLGDRAYNEQFF. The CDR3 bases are TGTGCCAGCAGCTTGGGGGACAGGGCCTACAATGAGCAGTTCTTC.

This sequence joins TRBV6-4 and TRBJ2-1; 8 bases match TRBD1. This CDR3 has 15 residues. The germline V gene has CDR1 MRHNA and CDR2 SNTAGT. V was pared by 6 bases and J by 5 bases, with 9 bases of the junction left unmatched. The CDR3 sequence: CASRAGQGGDNEQFF. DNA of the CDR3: TGTGCCAGCAGAGCAGGACAGGGTGGGGACAATGAGCAGTTCTTC.

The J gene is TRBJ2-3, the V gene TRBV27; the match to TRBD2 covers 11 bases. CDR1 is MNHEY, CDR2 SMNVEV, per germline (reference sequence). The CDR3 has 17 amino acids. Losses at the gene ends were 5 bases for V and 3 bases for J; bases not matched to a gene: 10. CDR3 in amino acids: CASSPRTSGWGTDTQYF. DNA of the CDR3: TGTGCCAGCAGTCCGAGGACTAGCGGGTGGGGTACAGATACGCAGTATTTT.

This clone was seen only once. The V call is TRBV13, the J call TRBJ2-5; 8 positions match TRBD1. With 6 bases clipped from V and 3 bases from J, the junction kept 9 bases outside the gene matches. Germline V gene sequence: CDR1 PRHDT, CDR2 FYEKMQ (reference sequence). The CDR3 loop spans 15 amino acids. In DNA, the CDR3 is TGTGCCAGCAGACTGGGGACAGGCGTGAAAGAGACCCAGTACTTC. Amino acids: CASRLGTGVKETQYF.

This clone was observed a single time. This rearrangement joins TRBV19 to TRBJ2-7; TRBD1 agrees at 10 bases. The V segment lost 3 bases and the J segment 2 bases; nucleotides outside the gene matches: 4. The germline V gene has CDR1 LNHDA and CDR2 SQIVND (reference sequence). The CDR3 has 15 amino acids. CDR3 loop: CASSISDRGPYEQYF. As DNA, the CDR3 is TGTGCCAGTAGTATTTCTGACAGGGGGCCCTACGAGCAGTACTTC.

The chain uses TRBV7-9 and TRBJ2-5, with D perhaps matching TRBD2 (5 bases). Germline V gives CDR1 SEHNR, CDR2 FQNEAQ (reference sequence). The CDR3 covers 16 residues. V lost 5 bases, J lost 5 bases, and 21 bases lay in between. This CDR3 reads CASSPRGLKPPETQYF. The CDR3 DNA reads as TGTGCCAGCAGCCCCCGAGGACTCAAACCTCCCGAGACCCAGTACTTC.

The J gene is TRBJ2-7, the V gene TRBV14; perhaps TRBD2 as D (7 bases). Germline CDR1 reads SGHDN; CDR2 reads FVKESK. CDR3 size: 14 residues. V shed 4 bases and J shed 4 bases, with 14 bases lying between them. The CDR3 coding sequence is TGTGCCAGCAGCCCCGGGGGGCGCGTGTACGAGCAGTACTTC. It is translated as CASSPGGRVYEQYF.

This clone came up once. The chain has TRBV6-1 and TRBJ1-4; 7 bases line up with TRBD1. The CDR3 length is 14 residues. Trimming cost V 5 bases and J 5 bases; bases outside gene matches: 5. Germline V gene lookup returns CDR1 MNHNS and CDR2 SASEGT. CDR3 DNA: TGTGCCAGCAGTACGGGACAGACAAATGAAAAACTGTTTTTT. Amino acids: CASSTGQTNEKLFF.

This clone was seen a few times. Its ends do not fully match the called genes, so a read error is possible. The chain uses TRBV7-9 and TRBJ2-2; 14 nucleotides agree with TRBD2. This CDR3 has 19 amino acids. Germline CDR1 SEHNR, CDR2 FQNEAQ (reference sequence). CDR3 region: CSSSNPMGLAGESTGELFF. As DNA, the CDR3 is TGTTCCAGCAGCAACCCCATGGGACTAGCGGGAGAGTCCACCGGGGAGCTGTTTTTT.

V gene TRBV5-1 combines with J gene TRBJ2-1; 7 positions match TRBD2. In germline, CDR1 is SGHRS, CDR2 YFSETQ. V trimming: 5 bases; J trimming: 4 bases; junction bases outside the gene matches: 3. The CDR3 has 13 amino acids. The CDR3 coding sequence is TGCGCCAGCAGGGCTAGCGGTTACAATGAGCAGTTCTTC. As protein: CASRASGYNEQFF. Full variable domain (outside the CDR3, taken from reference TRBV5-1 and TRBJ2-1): KAGVTQTPRYLIKTRGQQVTLSCSPISGHRSVSWYQQTPGQGLQFLFEYFSETQRNKGNFPGRFSGRQFSNSRSEMNVSTLELGDSALYLCASRASGYNEQFFGPGTRLTVL.

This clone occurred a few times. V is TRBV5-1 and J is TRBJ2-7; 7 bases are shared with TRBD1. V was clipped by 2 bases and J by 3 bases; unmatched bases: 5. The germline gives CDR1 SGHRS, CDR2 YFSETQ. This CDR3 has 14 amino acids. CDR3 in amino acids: CASSFRDSGYEQYF. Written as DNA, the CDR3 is TGCGCCAGCAGCTTCCGGGACAGCGGCTACGAGCAGTACTTC.

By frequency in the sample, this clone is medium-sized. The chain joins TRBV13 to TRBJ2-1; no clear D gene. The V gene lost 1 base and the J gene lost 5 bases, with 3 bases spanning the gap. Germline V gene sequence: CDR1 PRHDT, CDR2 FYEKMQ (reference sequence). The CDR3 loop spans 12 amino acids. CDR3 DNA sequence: TGTGCCAGCAGCTTAGCGGACAATGAGCAGTTCTTC. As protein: CASSLADNEQFF.

CDR3 DNA: TGTGCCAGCAGCTCACAGGGAGACACTGAAGCTTTCTTT. This codes for CASSSQGDTEAFF. V is TRBV7-9 and J is TRBJ1-1, with D maybe TRBD1 (6 bases). Germline V gene lookup returns CDR1 SEHNR and CDR2 FQNEAQ (reference sequence). CDR3 length: 13 residues. V lost 4 bases and J lost 3, with 9 bases in between.

The chain's CDR3 is CASSLEGLAEFYEQYF. Here the CDR3 DNA reads TGTGCCAGCAGTTTAGAGGGACTAGCGGAATTCTACGAGCAGTACTTC. The chain has TRBV27 and TRBJ2-7; TRBD2 matches 11 bases. Germline V lookup: CDR1 MNHEY, CDR2 SMNVEV (reference sequence). V trimming: 2 bases; J trimming: 3 bases; junction bases outside the gene matches: 6. This CDR3 region has 16 residues.

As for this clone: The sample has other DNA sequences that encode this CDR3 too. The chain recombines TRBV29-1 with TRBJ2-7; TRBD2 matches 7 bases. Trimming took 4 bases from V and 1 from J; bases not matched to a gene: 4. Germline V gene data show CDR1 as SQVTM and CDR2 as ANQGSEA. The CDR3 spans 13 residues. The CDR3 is CSVGGGQSYEQYF. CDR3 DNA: TGCAGCGTTGGGGGAGGGCAGTCCTACGAGCAGTACTTC.